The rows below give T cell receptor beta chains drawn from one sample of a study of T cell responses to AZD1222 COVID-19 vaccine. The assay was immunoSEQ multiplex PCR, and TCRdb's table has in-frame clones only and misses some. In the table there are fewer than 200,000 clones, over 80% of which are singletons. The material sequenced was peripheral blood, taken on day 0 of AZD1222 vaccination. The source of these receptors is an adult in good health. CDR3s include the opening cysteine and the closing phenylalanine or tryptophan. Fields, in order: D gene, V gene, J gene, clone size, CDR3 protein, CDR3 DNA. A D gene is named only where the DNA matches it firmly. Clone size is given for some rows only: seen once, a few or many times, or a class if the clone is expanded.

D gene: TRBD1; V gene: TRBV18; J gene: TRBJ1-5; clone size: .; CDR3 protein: CASSATGGVNQPQHF; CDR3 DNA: TGTGCCAGCTCAGCAACAGGGGGCGTCAATCAGCCCCAGCATTTT
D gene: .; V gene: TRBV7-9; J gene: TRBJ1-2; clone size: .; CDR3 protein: CASTRGGETYGYTF; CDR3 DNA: TGTGCCAGCACTAGAGGCGGGGAAACCTATGGCTACACCTTC
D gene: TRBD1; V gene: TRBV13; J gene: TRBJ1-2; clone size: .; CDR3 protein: CASSFWTGNGYTF; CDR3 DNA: TGTGCCAGCAGCTTTTGGACAGGGAATGGCTACACCTTC
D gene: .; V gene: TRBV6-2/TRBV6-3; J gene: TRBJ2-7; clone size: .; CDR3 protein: CASSYRYEQYF; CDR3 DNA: TGTGCCAGCAGTTACCGCTACGAGCAGTACTTC
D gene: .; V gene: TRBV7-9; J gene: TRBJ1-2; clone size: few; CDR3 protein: CASSLGVYGYTF; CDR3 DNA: TGTGCCAGCAGCTTGGGCGTCTATGGCTACACCTTC
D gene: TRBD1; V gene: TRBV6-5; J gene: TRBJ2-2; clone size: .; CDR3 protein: CASRGQGNTGELFF; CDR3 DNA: TGTGCCAGCAGGGGACAGGGGAACACCGGGGAGCTGTTTTTT
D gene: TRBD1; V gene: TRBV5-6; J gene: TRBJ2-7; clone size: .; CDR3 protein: CASSLPDRTSYEQYF; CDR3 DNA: TGTGCCAGCAGCCTACCGGACAGGACTTCATACGAGCAGTACTTC
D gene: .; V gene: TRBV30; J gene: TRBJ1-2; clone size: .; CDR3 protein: CAGAQAPFYGYTF; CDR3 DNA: TGTGCCGGGGCACAGGCGCCATTCTATGGCTACACCTTC
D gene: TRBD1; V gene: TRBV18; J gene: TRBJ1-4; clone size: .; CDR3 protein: CASSPRANRGDEKLFF; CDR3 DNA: TGTGCCAGCTCACCACGGGCCAACAGGGGGGATGAAAAACTGTTTTTT
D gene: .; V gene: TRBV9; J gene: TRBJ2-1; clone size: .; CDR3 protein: CASSVGGGGGYNEQFF; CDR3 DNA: TGTGCCAGCAGCGTAGGTGGAGGGGGCGGATACAATGAGCAGTTCTTC
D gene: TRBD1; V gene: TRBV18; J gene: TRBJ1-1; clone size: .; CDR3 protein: CASSPGQEAEAFF; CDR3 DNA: TGTGCCAGCTCACCCGGACAGGAAGCCGAAGCTTTCTTT
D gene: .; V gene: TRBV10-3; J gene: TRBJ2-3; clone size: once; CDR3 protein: CAISDGQGRYTQYF; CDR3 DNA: TGTGCCATCAGTGACGGGCAGGGAAGGTATACGCAGTATTTT
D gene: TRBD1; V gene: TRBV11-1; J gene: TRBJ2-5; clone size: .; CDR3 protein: CASSLQGAGETQYF; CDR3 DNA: TGTGCCAGCAGCCTACAGGGGGCGGGAGAGACCCAGTACTTC
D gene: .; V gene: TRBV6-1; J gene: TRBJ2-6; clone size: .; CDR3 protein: CASSEPGSGANVLTF; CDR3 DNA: TGTGCCAGCAGTGAACCAGGGTCTGGGGCCAACGTCCTGACTTTC
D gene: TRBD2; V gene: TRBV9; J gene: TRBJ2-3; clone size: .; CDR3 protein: CASSEGTSGNTDTQYF; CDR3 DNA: TGTGCCAGCAGCGAGGGGACTAGCGGGAACACAGATACGCAGTATTTT
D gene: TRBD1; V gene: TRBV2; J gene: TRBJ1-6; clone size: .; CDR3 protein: CASRGQGTYNSPLHF; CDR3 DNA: TGTGCCAGCAGGGGACAGGGCACCTATAATTCACCCCTCCACTTT
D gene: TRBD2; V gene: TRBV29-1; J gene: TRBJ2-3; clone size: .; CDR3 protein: CSVETTSGYYTQYF; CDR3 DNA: TGCAGCGTTGAAACGACTAGCGGGTACTATACGCAGTATTTT
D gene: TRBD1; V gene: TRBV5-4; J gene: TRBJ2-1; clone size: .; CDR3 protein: CASSRGQGASFDEQFF; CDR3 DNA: TGTGCCAGCAGCCGCGGACAGGGGGCGAGTTTTGATGAGCAGTTCTTC
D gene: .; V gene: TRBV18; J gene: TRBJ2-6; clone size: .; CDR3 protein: CASSPPRGGSGANVLTF; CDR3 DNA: TGTGCCAGCTCACCTCCGAGGGGGGGCTCCGGGGCCAACGTCCTGACTTTC
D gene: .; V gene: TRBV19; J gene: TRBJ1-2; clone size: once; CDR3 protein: CASGTKVGYTF; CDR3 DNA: TGTGCCAGCGGAACGAAGGTCGGCTACACCTTC
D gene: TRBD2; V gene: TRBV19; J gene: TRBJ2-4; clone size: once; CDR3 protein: CASFRTSGIPLAKNIQYF; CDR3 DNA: TGTGCCAGTTTCAGGACTAGCGGGATCCCCCTAGCCAAAAACATTCAGTACTTC
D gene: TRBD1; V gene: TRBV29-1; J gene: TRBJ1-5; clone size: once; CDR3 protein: CSVGQGPNQPQHF; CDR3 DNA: TGCAGCGTCGGACAGGGGCCTAATCAGCCCCAGCATTTT
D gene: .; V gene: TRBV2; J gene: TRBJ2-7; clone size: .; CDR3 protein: CASSEEYEQYF; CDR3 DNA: TGTGCCAGCAGTGAAGAGTACGAGCAGTACTTC
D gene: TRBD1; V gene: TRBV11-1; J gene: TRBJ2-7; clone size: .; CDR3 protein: CASTGGRDSRKQYF; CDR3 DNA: TGTGCCAGCACCGGTGGTAGGGACAGTCGAAAGCAGTACTTC
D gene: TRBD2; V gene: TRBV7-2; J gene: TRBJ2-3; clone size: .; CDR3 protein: CASSLGPAGTADTQYF; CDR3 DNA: TGTGCCAGCAGCTTAGGACCAGCGGGAACCGCAGATACGCAGTATTTT
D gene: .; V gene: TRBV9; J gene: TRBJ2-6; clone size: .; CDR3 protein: CASSGATSGANVLTF; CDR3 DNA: TGTGCCAGCAGCGGGGCTACCTCTGGGGCCAACGTCCTGACTTTC
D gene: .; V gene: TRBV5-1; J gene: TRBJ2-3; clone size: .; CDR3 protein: CASSLAGRSTSTDTQYF; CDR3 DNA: TGCGCCAGCAGCTTGGCTGGGAGGTCTACTAGCACAGATACGCAGTATTTT
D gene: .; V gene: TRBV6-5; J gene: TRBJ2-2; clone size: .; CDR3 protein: CASKEGQVSTGELFF; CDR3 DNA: TGTGCCAGCAAGGAGGGCCAGGTCTCCACCGGGGAGCTGTTTTTT
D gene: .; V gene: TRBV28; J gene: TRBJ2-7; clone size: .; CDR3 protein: CASRRQVVGEQYF; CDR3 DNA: TGTGCCAGCAGGCGACAGGTCGTAGGAGAGCAGTACTTC
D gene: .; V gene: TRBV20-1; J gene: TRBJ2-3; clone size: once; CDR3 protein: CSDSSGPTQYF; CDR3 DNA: TGCAGTGACAGTTCCGGGCCAACGCAGTATTTT
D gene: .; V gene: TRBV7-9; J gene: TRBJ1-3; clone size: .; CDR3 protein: CASSSVWGAGNTIYF; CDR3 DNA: TGTGCCAGCAGCTCCGTCTGGGGTGCTGGAAACACCATATATTTT
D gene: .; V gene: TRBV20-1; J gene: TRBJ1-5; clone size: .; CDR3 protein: CSASPQSFNQPQHF; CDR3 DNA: TGCAGTGCTAGTCCACAGAGTTTTAATCAGCCCCAGCATTTT
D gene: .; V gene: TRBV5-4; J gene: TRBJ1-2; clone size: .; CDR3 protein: CASSLRDGVEGYGYTF; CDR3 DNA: TGTGCCAGCAGCTTGCGGGATGGAGTAGAGGGATATGGCTACACCTTC
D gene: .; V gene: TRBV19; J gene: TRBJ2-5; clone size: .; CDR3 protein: CASSIDPGAPQGTQYF; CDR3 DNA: TGTGCCAGTAGTATAGACCCTGGCGCGCCGCAGGGGACCCAGTACTTC
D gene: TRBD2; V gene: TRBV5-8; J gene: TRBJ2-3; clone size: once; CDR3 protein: CASSPRLAGGRDTQYF; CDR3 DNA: TGTGCCAGCAGCCCTCGACTAGCGGGAGGGCGAGATACGCAGTATTTT
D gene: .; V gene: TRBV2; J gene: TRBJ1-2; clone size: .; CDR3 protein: CASSRTELNYGYTF; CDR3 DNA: TGTGCCAGCAGTCGGACAGAATTGAACTATGGCTACACCTTC
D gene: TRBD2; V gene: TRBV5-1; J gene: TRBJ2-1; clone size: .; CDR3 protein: CASSFTSGGAWEQFF; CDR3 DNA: TGCGCCAGCAGCTTCACTAGCGGGGGGGCGTGGGAGCAGTTCTTC
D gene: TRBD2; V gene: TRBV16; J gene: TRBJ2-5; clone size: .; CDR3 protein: CASSPGGRETQYF; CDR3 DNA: TGTGCCAGCAGCCCGGGAGGCCGGGAGACCCAGTACTTC
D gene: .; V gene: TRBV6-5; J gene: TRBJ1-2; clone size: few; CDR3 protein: CASSYSSAGYYGYTF; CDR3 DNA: TGTGCCAGCAGTTACTCGAGCGCGGGATACTATGGCTACACCTTC
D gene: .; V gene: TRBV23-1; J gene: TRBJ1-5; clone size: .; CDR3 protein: CASSQSGDGNQPQHF; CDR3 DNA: TGCGCCAGCAGTCAATCAGGTGACGGGAATCAGCCCCAGCATTTT
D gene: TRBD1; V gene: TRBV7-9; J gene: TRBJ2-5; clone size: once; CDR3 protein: CASSLGTGGLGETQYF; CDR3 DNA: TGTGCCAGCAGCTTAGGGACAGGGGGCCTTGGAGAGACCCAGTACTTC
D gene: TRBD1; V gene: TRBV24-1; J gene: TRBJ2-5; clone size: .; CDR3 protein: CATSDRQGWVQETQYF; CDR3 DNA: TGTGCCACCAGTGATCGACAGGGATGGGTCCAAGAGACCCAGTACTTC
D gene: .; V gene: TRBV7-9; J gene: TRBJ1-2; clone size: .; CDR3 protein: CASSSVRWGGYTF; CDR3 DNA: TGTGCCAGCAGCTCAGTTCGTTGGGGTGGCTACACCTTC
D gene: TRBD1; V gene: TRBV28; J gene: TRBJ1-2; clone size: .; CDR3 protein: CASSSRTGGYTF; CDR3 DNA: TGTGCCAGCAGTTCGCGGACAGGGGGCTACACCTTC
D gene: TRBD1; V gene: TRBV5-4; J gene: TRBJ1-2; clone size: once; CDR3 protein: CASSLGLGQGIYGYTF; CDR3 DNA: TGTGCCAGCAGCTTGGGCCTAGGACAGGGGATTTATGGCTACACCTTC
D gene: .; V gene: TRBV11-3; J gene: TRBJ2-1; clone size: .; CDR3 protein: CASSAYGGRNEQFF; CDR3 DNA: TGTGCCAGCAGCGCCTACGGGGGCCGCAATGAGCAGTTCTTC
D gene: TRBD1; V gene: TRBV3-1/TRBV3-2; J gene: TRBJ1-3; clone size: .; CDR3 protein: CASSHGTGGSSTGNTIYF; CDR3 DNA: TGTGCCAGCAGCCATGGGACAGGGGGCTCTTCTACTGGAAACACCATATATTTT
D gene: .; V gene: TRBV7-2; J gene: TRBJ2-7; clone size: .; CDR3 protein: CASSLASGLTYEQYF; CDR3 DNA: TGTGCCAGCAGCTTAGCCTCGGGACTTACCTACGAGCAGTACTTC
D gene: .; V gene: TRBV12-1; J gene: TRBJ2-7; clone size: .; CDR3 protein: CARFPSGPYEQYF; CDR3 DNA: TGTGCCAGGTTTCCTAGCGGCCCCTACGAGCAGTACTTC
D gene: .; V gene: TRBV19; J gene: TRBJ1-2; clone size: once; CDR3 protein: CASSISRSYGYTF; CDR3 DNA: TGTGCCAGTAGTATCAGCAGATCCTATGGCTACACCTTC
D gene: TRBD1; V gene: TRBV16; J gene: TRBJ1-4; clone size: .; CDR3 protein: CASSLWTGGGPIEKLFF; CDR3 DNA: TGTGCCAGCAGCCTCTGGACAGGGGGCGGCCCCATAGAAAAACTGTTTTTT
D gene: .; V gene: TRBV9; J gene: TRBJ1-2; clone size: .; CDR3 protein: CASSVVTTYGYTF; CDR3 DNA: TGTGCCAGCAGCGTAGTCACCACCTATGGCTACACCTTC
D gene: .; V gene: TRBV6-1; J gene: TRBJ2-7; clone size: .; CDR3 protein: CASSEGSGVEQYF; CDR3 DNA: TGTGCCAGCAGTGAAGGATCAGGGGTCGAGCAGTACTTC